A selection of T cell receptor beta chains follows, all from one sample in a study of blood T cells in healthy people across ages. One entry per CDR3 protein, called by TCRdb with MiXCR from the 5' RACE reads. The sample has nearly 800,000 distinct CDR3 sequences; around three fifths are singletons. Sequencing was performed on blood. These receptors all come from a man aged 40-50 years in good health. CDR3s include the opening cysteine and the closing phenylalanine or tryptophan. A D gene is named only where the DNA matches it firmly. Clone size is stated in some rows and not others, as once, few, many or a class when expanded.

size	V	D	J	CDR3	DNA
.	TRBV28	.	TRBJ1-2	CASSPSGQTNYGYTF	TGTGCCAGCAGCCCCAGCGGACAGACGAACTATGGCTACACCTTC
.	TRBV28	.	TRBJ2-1	CASSLDWGVNEQFF	TGTGCCAGCAGTCTAGATTGGGGGGTCAATGAGCAGTTCTTC
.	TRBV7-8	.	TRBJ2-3	CASSLELQGGTDTQYF	TGTGCCAGCAGCTTAGAGCTACAGGGAGGTACAGATACGCAGTATTTT
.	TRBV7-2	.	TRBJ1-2	CASSLGSRGAYTF	TGTGCCAGCAGCTTAGGTAGCCGAGGAGCCTACACCTTC
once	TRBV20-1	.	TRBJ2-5	CSAPGHIQETQYF	TGCAGTGCTCCGGGACATATACAAGAGACCCAGTACTTC
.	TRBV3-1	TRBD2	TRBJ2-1	CASSQTSAGYNEQFF	TGTGCCAGCAGCCAAACTAGCGCAGGCTACAATGAGCAGTTCTTC
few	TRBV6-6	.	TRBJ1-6	CASSYRKENSPLHF	TGTGCCAGCAGTTATAGGAAGGAAAATTCACCCCTCCACTTT
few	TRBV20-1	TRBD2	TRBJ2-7	CSASPSGGSYEQYF	TGCAGTGCTAGTCCTAGCGGAGGTTCCTACGAGCAGTACTTC
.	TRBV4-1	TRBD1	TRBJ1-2	CASSQTGTGFRQHGYTF	TGCGCCAGCAGCCAGACCGGGACAGGGTTTCGTCAGCATGGCTACACCTTC
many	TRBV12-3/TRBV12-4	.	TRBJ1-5	CASSSTTSNSNQPQHF	TGTGCCAGCAGTTCCACGACAAGCAATAGCAATCAGCCCCAGCATTTT
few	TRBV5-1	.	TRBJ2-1	CASSFSGGSSYNEQFF	TGCGCCAGCAGCTTCTCTGGAGGGAGCTCCTACAATGAGCAGTTCTTC
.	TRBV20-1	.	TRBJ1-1	CSAREGGGDTEAFF	TGCAGTGCTAGAGAGGGGGGAGGGGACACTGAAGCTTTCTTT
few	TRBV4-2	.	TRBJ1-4	CASSQEGRLEKLFF	TGTGCCAGCAGCCAAGAGGGGCGGTTGGAAAAACTGTTTTTT
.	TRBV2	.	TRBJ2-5	CASKRTTQETQYF	TGTGCCAGCAAACGGACAACCCAAGAGACCCAGTACTTC
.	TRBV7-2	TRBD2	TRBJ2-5	CASSRTSGRAPSEQYF	TGTGCCAGCAGCCGGACTAGCGGGAGGGCTCCTAGTGAGCAGTACTTC
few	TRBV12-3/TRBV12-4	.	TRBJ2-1	CASSPGTPYNEQFF	TGTGCCAGCAGCCCTGGGACCCCTTACAATGAGCAGTTCTTC
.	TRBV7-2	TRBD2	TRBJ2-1	CASRPSGRSYNEQFF	TGTGCCAGCAGACCTAGCGGGAGATCTTACAATGAGCAGTTCTTC
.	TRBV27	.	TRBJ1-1	CASRAQGVDTEAFF	TGTGCCAGCAGGGCCCAGGGCGTTGACACTGAAGCTTTCTTT
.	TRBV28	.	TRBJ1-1	CASSSGEGTIKPNTEAFF	TGTGCCAGCAGTTCGGGTGAAGGGACTATTAAACCGAACACTGAAGCTTTCTTT
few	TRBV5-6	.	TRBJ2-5	CASSSRDTLRTQYF	TGTGCCAGCAGCTCCCGGGACACCCTCCGGACCCAGTACTTC
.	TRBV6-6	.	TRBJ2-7	CASSYRYEQYF	TGTGCCAGCAGTTACAGATACGAGCAGTACTTC
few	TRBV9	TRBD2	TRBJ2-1	CASSVGGLGLALNEQFF	TGTGCCAGCAGCGTAGGAGGATTGGGACTAGCGCTTAATGAGCAGTTCTTC
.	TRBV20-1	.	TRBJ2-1	CSATGPLASGYNEQFF	TGCAGTGCCACAGGGCCCTTGGCTAGCGGCTACAATGAGCAGTTCTTC
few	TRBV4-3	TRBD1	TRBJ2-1	CASSQKWTGNNEQFF	TGCGCCAGCAGCCAGAAATGGACAGGCAACAATGAGCAGTTCTTC
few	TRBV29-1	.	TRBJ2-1	CSAAEFSSYNEQFF	TGCAGCGCCGCAGAATTTTCCTCCTACAATGAGCAGTTCTTC
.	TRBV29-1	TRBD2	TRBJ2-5	CSVCTSGRTQETQYF	TGCAGCGTCTGTACTAGCGGAAGAACCCAAGAGACCCAGTACTTC
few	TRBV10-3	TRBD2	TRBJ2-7	CAIKELASYNEQYF	TGTGCCATCAAGGAACTAGCGTCCTACAATGAGCAGTACTTC
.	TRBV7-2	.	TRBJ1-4	CASSLGAGNEKLFF	TGTGCCAGCAGCTTAGGGGCGGGGAATGAAAAACTGTTTTTT
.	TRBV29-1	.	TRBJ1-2	CSVERSRENGYTF	TGCAGCGTTGAAAGGTCCAGGGAGAATGGCTACACCTTC
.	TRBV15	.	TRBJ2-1	CATSRDQRAGRGGNEQFF	TGTGCCACCAGCAGAGATCAACGGGCCGGCAGGGGTGGAAATGAGCAGTTCTTC
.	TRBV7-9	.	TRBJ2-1	CASSSYRDNEQFF	TGTGCCAGCAGCTCGTACAGGGACAATGAGCAGTTCTTC
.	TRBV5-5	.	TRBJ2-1	CASSLGSRLKHNEQFF	TGTGCCAGCAGCTTGGGATCCCGACTTAAACACAATGAGCAGTTCTTC
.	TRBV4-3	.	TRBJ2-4	CASSPAGGKNIQYF	TGCGCCAGCAGCCCGGCCGGGGGCAAAAACATTCAGTACTTC
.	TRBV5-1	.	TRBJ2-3	CASRSGSADTQYF	TGCGCCAGCAGATCGGGGAGCGCAGATACGCAGTATTTT
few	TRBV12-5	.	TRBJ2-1	CASGLVPSDNEQFF	TGTGCTAGTGGTTTGGTACCATCCGATAATGAGCAGTTCTTC
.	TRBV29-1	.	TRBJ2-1	CSARTGGNNEQFF	TGCAGCGCCCGCACTGGGGGAAACAATGAGCAGTTCTTC
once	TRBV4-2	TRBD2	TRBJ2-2	CASSRRGSGGASGVGELFF	TGTGCCAGCAGCCGTCGCGGTAGCGGGGGGGCCAGTGGAGTGGGGGAGCTGTTTTTT
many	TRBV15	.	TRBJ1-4	CATSLGGEKLFF	TGTGCCACCAGCTTGGGAGGGGAAAAACTGTTTTTT
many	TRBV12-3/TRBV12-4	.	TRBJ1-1	CASSFGRSTEAFF	TGTGCCAGCAGTTTTGGGAGGAGCACTGAAGCTTTCTTT
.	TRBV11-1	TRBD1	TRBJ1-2	CASTPMRGGNYGCTF	TGTGCCAGCACCCCAATGAGAGGGGGCAACTATGGCTGCACCTTC
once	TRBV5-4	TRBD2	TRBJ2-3	CASGLFPTSGTLTDTQYF	TGTGCCAGCGGCTTGTTCCCAACTAGCGGCACTTTGACAGATACGCAGTATTTT
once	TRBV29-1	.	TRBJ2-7	CSVSGTVHSYEQYF	TGCAGCGTTTCCGGGACCGTTCACTCCTACGAGCAGTACTTC
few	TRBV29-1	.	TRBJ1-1	CSVSVTEAFF	TGCAGCGTCAGTGTCACTGAAGCTTTCTTT
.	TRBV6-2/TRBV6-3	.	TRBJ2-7	CASNFDGPYEQYF	TGTGCCAGCAATTTCGACGGACCCTACGAGCAGTACTTC
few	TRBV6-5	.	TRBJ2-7	CASSYQDEQYF	TGTGCCAGCAGTTACCAAGACGAGCAGTACTTC
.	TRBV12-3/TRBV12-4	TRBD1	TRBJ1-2	CASSVGQENGYTF	TGTGCCAGCAGTGTGGGACAGGAGAATGGCTACACCTTC
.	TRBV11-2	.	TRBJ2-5	CASSRIAGSRQETQYF	TGTGCCAGCAGCCGCATCGCTGGGAGTCGCCAAGAGACCCAGTACTTC
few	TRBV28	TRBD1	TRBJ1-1	CASSTEQGAFTEAFF	TGTGCCAGCAGTACAGAACAGGGGGCTTTCACTGAAGCTTTCTTT
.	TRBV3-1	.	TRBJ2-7	CASSQGCRASTYEQYF	TGTGCCAGCAGCCAGGGGTGTCGGGCCTCGACCTACGAGCAGTACTTC
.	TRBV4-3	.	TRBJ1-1	CASSQVRLNTEAFF	TGCGCCAGCAGCCAAGTAAGGTTGAACACTGAAGCTTTCTTT
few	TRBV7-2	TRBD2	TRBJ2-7	CASRPRLAGANEQYF	TGTGCCAGCAGGCCGCGACTAGCGGGAGCTAACGAGCAGTACTTC